The entry below gives a single T cell receptor beta chain sequence along with its context. Its target is not known. Trimming shortened V by 3 bases and J by 15 bases, and 12 bases separated the two germline ends. The CDR3 totals 12 residues. Per germline, CDR1 MGHDK and CDR2 SYGVNS. This record comes from a study of cytomegalovirus exposure and HLA in healthy donors. Study results and limitations: Relative to the approximately 680-donor mean, N-insertions were reportedly fewer in an Asian-associated ancestry cluster in a later analysis. In a later analysis, HLA-C alleles had the fewest associated TCRs, DRB1 alleles the most. The listing of roughly 160 TCR beta chains classed them as cytomegalovirus-associated.

Healthy individuals who donated bone marrow served as the donors. 13 Jbeta primers and 60 Vbeta primers were used for the PCR. TCRdb's table, derived via immunoSEQ multiplex PCR, lists solely in-frame clones and lacks some. The sample records roughly 90,000 clones, roughly 82% being singletons. The V gene is TRBV25-1, the J gene TRBJ1-6; D might be TRBD1 (6 bases). The TCR was taken from a man under 40 in good health and CMV-seropositive. The sequenced sample consisted of PBMCs. The CDR3, as DNA: TGTGCCAGCAGTGAGGGGGGGCGGCTCCTCCACTTT. It codes for CASSEGGRLLHF.